This TCR delta chain was captured by sequencing in a study of gamma-delta chains in newborns, infants, children. Study summary: Polyclonal expansion of innate γδ T cells after birth follows microbial exposure.

The J segment lost 3 bases and the V segment lost 3 bases, leaving 4 bases of the junction unmatched. Looked up from germline, CDR1 is GEAIGNYY and CDR2 is EKD. The CDR3 is 18 amino acids. This clone was detected only a few times. TCRdb processed the reads again with the CATT caller. The sample records some 6,100 delta-chain clones, about 2.7% being singletons. This chain links TRDV2 with TRDJ3; 13 positions agree with TRDD3. The sample was blood. The TCR comes from a child who was a newborn, infant or young child, either healthy, febrile or measles-vaccinated (not recorded which). The CDR3 is CACDVLGDTRWDTRQMFF. In DNA form, the CDR3 reads TGTGCCTGTGACGTACTGGGGGATACGCGCTGGGACACCCGACAGATGTTTTTC.